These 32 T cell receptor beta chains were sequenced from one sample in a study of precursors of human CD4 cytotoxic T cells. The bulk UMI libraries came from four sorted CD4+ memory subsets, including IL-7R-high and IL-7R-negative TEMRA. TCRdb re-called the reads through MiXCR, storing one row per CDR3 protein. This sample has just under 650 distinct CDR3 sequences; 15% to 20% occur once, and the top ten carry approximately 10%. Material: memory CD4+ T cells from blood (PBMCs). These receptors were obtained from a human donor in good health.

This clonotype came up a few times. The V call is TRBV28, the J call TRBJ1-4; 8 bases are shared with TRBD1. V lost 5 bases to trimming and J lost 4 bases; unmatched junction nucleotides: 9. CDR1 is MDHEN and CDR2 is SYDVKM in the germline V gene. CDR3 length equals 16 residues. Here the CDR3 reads CASSDWGTGNNEKLFF. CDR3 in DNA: TGTGCCAGCAGTGATTGGGGGACAGGCAATAATGAAAAACTGTTTTTT.

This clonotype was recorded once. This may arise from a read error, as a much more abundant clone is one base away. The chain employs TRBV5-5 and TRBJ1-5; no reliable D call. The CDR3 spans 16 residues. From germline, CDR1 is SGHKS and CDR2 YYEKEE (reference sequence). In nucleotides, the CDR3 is TGTGCCAGCAGCTTAGGTGGGCCATATAGCAAGCAGCCCCAGCATTTT. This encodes CASSLGGPYSKQPQHF.

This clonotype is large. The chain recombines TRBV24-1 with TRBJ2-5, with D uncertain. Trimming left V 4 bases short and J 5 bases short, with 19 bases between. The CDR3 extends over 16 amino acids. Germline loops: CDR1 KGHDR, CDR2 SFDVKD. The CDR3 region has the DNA TGTGCCACCAGTGAATCTGGACCGGTTGCACGGGAGACCCAGTACTTC. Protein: CATSESGPVARETQYF.

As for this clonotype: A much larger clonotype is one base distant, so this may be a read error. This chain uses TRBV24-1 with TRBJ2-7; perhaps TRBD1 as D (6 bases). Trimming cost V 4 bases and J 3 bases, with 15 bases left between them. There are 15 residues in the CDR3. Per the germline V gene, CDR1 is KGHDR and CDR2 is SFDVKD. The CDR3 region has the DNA TGTGCCACCAGTGACACCGGGACATGGGGCTACGAGCAGTACTTC. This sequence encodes CATSDTGTWGYEQYF.

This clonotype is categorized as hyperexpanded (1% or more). CDR3 region: CASSLQALEQFF. The CDR3, as DNA: TGTGCCAGCAGCCTACAGGCCCTTGAGCAGTTCTTC. This chain connects TRBV3-1 to TRBJ2-1, with a weak D call TRBD1 (5 bases). CDR1 is LGHDT and CDR2 is YNNKEL in the germline V gene (reference sequence). Trimming left V 4 bases short and J 9 bases short, with 10 bases between. The CDR3 is made up of 12 amino acids.

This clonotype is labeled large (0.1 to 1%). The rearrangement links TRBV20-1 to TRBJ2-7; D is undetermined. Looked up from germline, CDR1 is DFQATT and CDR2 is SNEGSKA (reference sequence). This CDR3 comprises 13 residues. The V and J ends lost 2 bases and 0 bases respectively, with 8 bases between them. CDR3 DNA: TGCAGTGCTAGACTGTACTCCTCCTACGAGCAGTACTTC. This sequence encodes CSARLYSSYEQYF.

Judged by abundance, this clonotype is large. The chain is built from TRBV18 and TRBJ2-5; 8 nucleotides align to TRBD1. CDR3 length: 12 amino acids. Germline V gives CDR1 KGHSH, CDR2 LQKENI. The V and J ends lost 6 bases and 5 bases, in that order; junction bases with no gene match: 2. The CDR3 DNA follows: TGTGCCAGCTCGCGACAGGGGGAGACCCAGTACTTC. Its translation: CASSRQGETQYF.

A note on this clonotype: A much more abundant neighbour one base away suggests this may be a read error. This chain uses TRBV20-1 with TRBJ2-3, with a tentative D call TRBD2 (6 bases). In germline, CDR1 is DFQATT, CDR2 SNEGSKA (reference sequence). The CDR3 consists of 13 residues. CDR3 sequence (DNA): TGCATTGCTAGTGCGGGATTTACAGATACGCAGTATTTT. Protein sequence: CIASAGFTDTQYF.

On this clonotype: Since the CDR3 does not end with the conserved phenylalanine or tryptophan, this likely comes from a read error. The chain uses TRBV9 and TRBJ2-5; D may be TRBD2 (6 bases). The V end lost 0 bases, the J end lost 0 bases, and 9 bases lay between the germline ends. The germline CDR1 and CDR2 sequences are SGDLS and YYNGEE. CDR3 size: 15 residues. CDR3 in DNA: TGTGCCAGCAGCGTAGCAGCGGGCCACCAAGAGACCCAGTACTTG. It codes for CASSVAAGHQETQYL.

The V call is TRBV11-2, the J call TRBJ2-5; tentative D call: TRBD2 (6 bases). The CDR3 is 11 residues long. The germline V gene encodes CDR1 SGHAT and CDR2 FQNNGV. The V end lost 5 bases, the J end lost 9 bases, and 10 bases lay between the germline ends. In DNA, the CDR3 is TGTGCCAGCAGCGCCTCGGGGGCCCAGTACTTC. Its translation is CASSASGAQYF.

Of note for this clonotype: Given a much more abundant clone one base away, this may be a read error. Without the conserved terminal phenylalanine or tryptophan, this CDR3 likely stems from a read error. This chain's CDR3 is CASSRRAIGRSEAFL. The DNA of the CDR3 is TGTGCCAGTAGTCGACGGGCAATAGGAAGATCTGAAGCTTTCCTT. The chain links TRBV19 to TRBJ1-1; D call uncertain. V lost 5 bases, J lost 6 bases, and 19 bases lay in between. This CDR3 spans 15 amino acids. Germline CDR1 is LNHDA and CDR2 is SQIVND (reference sequence).

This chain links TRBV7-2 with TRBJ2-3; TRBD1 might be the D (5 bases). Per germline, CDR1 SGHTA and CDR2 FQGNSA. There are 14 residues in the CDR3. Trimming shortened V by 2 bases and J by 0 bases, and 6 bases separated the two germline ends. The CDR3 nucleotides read TGTGCCAGCAGCTTACAGGGTAGCACAGATACGCAGTATTTT. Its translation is CASSLQGSTDTQYF.

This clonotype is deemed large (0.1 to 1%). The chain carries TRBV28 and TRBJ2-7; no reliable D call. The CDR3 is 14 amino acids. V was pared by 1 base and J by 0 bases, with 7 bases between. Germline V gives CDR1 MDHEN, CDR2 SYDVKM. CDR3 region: CASSLLGFSYEQYF. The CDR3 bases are TGTGCCAGCAGTTTATTGGGGTTCTCCTACGAGCAGTACTTC.

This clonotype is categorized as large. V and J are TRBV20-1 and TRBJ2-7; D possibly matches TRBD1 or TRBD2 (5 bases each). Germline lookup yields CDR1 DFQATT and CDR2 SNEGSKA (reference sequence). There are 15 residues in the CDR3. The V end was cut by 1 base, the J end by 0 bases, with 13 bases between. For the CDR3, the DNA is TGCAGTGCTAGAGTTTGGGACGGATCCTCCTACGAGCAGTACTTC. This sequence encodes CSARVWDGSSYEQYF.

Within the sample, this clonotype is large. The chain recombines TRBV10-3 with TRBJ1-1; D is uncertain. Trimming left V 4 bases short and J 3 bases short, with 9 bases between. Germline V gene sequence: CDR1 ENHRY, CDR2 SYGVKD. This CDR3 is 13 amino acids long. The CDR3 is CAISVREDTEAFF. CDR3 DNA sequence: TGTGCCATCAGTGTGCGGGAGGACACTGAAGCTTTCTTT.

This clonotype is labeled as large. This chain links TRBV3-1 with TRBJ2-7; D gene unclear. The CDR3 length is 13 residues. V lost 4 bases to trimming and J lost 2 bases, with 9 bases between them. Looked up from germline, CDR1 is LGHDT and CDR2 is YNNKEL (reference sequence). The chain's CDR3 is CASSPDATYEQYF. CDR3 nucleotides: TGTGCCAGCAGCCCGGACGCAACCTACGAGCAGTACTTC.

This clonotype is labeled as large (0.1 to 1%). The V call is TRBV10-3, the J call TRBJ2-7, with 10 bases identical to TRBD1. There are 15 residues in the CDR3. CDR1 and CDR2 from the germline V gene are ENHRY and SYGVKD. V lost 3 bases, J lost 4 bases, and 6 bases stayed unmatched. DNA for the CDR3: TGTGCCATCAGTGATACCGGGACAGGGGTTTACGAGCAGTACTTC. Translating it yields CAISDTGTGVYEQYF.

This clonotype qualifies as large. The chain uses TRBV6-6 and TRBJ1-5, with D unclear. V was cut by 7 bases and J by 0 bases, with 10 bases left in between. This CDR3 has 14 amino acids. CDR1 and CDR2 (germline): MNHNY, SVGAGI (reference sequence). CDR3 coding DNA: TGTGCCAGCACCAGCCTCGATAGCAATCAGCCCCAGCATTTT. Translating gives CASTSLDSNQPQHF.

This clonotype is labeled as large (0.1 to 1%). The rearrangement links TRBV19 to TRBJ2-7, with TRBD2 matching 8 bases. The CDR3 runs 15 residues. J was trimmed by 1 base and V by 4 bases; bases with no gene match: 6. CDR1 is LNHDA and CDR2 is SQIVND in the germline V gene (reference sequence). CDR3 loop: CASSTSAGVSYEQYF. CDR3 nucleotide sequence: TGTGCCAGTAGTACGTCAGCGGGGGTTTCCTACGAGCAGTACTTC.

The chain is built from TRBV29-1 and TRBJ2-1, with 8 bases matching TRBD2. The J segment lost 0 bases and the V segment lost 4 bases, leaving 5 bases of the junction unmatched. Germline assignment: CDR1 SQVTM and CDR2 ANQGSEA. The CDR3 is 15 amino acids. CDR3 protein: CSVVGAGGSYNEQFF. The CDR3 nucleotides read TGCAGCGTTGTTGGGGCGGGGGGCTCCTACAATGAGCAGTTCTTC.

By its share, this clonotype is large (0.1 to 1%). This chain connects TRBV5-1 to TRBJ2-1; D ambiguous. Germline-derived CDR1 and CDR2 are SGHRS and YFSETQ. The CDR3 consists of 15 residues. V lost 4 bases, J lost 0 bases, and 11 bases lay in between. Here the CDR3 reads CASSTGVSSYNEQFF. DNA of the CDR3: TGCGCCAGCAGCACGGGTGTTAGCTCCTACAATGAGCAGTTCTTC.

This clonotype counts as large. The CDR3 spells CASSLSTAGANSPLHF. The CDR3, as DNA: TGTGCCAGCAGCTTGTCGACCGCGGGAGCCAATTCACCCCTCCACTTT. The rearrangement links TRBV5-6 to TRBJ1-6; D is uncertain. Trimming cost V 1 base and J 7 bases, with 15 bases left between them. The germline V gene has CDR1 SGHDT and CDR2 YYEEEE. The CDR3 runs 16 residues.

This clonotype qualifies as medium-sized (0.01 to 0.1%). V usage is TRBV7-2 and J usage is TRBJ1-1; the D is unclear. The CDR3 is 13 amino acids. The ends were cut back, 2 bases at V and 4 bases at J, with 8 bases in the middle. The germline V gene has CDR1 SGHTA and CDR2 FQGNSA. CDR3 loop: CASSLLMATEAFF. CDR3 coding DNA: TGTGCCAGCAGCTTACTCATGGCCACTGAAGCTTTCTTT.

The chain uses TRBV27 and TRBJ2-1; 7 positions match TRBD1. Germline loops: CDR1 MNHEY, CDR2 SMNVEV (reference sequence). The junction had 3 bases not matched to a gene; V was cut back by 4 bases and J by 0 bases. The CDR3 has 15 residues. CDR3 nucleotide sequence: TGTGCCAGCAGTTGGGACAGCAGCTCCTACAATGAGCAGTTCTTC. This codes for CASSWDSSSYNEQFF.

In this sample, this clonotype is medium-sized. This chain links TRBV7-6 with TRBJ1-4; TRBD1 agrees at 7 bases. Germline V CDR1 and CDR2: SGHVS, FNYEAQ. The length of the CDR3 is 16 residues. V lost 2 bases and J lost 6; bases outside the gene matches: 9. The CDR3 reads CASSLIPSQGDEKLFF. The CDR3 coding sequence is TGTGCCAGCAGCTTAATCCCCTCGCAGGGGGATGAAAAACTGTTTTTT.

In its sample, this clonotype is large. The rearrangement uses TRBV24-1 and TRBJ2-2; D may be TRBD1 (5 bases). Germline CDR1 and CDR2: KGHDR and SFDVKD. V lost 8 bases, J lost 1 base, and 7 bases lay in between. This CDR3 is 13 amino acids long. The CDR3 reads CATTGQNTGELFF. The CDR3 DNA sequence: TGTGCCACCACTGGACAGAACACCGGGGAGCTGTTTTTT.

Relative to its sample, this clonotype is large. CDR3 sequence (DNA): TGTGCCAGCCGAGGTAGCAATCAGCCCCAGCATTTT. Its protein is CASRGSNQPQHF. The rearrangement joins TRBV19 to TRBJ1-5; unclear D gene. The length of the CDR3 is 12 residues. Germline CDR1 reads LNHDA; CDR2 reads SQIVND (reference sequence). V lost 9 bases, J lost 0 bases, and 6 bases lay in between.

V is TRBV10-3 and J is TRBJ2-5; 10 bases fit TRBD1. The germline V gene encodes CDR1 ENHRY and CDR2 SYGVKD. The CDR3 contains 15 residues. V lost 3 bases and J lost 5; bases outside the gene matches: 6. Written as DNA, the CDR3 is TGTGCCATCAGTGACCGGGACAGGGGTTTGGAGACCCAGTACTTC. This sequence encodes CAISDRDRGLETQYF.

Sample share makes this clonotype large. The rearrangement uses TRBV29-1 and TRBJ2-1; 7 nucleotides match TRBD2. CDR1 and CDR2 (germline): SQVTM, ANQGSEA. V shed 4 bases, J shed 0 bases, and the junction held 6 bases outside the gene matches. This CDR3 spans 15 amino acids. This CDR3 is CSVVGEGSSYNEQFF. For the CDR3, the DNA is TGCAGCGTTGTTGGGGAGGGGAGCTCCTACAATGAGCAGTTCTTC.

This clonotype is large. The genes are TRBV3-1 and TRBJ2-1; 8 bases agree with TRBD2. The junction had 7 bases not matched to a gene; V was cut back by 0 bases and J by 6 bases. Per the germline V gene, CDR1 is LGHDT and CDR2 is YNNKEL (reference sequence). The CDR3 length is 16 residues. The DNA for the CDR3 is TGTGCCAGCAGCCAAGATCTTAGCGGGACGGTCAATGAGCAGTTCTTC. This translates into CASSQDLSGTVNEQFF.

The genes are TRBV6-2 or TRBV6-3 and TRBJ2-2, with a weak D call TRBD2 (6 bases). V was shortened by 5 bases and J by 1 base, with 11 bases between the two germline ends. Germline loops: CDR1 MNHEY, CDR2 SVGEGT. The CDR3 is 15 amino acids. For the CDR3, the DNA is TGTGCCAGCAGTGAAAGACTAGTGAACACCGGGGAGCTGTTTTTT. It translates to CASSERLVNTGELFF.

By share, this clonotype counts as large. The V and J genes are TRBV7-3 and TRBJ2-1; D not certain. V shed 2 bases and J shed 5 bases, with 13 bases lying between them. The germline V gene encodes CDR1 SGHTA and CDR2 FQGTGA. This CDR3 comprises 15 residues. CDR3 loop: CASSLATSLNNEQFF. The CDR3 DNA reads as TGTGCCAGCAGCTTAGCCACCTCCCTAAACAATGAGCAGTTCTTC.